A single sample gave rise to the 32 T cell receptor beta chains below, sequenced in a study of response to subunit inactivated influenza vaccine. TCRdb independently ran MiXCR on the RT-PCR reads; one entry per CDR3 protein. The profile shows 650,000 to 800,000 distinct CDR3 sequences, around 20% of them singletons. Sequences were derived from PBMCs from blood, sampled roughly 5 days after vaccination. All receptors derive from a middle-aged man who received an inactivated influenza vaccine.

The chain uses TRBV10-3 and TRBJ2-3; no clear D. CDR1 and CDR2 from the germline V gene are ENHRY and SYGVKD. The CDR3 spans 13 residues. The ends were cut back, 5 bases at V and 8 bases at J, with 14 bases in the middle. For the CDR3, the DNA is TGTGCCATCAGTCCCGGTGAAATAGGTACGCAGTATTTT. Translation: CAISPGEIGTQYF.

This clonotype showed up just a few times. At one end the junction does not follow the germline gene, possibly because of a read error. The chain carries TRBV5-1 and TRBJ2-4; D tentatively reads TRBD1 or TRBD2 (6 bases each). The CDR3 totals 15 residues. The V gene's germline CDR1 is SGHRS and CDR2 YFSETQ. The CDR3 DNA reads as TGCGCCAGCAGCTTGGAGGGGGGCGCCAAGAACATTCAGTACTTC. Residues: CASSLEGGAKNIQYF.

This clonotype was counted once. The chain links TRBV5-1 to TRBJ2-2; D is perhaps TRBD2 (5 bases). The CDR3 spans 14 residues. In germline, CDR1 is SGHRS, CDR2 YFSETQ. The V end was cut by 7 bases, the J end by 5 bases, with 15 bases between. DNA for the CDR3: TGCGCCAGCGGAGTGGACCGAGGGACCGGGGAGCTGTTTTTT. Amino acid sequence: CASGVDRGTGELFF. Supplemented by reference TRBV5-1 and TRBJ2-2, the full variable domain reads KAGVTQTPRYLIKTRGQQVTLSCSPISGHRSVSWYQQTPGQGLQFLFEYFSETQRNKGNFPGRFSGRQFSNSRSEMNVSTLELGDSALYLCASGVDRGTGELFFGEGSRLTVL.

This clonotype was counted between two and nine times. This rearrangement joins TRBV10-3 to TRBJ2-7; 10 positions match TRBD1. Per the germline V gene, CDR1 is ENHRY and CDR2 is SYGVKD. The CDR3 spans 14 residues. Germline trimming cut 11 bases from V and 5 bases from J; bases unmatched to any gene: 12. The CDR3 nucleotides read TGTGCCTCGGTGGGACAGGGGATCTTAAACGAGCAGTACTTC. Its protein is CASVGQGILNEQYF.

The chain has TRBV28 and TRBJ2-5; perhaps TRBD2 as D (5 bases). V lost 7 bases to trimming and J lost 4 bases, with 22 bases between them. CDR1 and CDR2 from the germline V gene are MDHEN and SYDVKM. CDR3 size: 16 residues. CDR3 loop: CASTHRTIGVRETQYF. DNA for the CDR3: TGTGCCAGCACCCACCGGACGATCGGGGTTAGAGAGACCCAGTACTTC.

At least ten counts were recorded for this clonotype. The V and J genes are TRBV5-1 and TRBJ1-1; the D is unclear. Germline values: CDR1 SGHRS, CDR2 YFSETQ. The CDR3 extends over 11 amino acids. The V and J ends lost 5 bases and 1 base respectively, with 3 bases between them. This CDR3 reads CASRKNTEAFF. CDR3 sequence (DNA): TGCGCCAGCAGAAAGAACACTGAAGCTTTCTTT. Full variable domain (rest looked up from reference TRBV5-1 and TRBJ1-1): KAGVTQTPRYLIKTRGQQVTLSCSPISGHRSVSWYQQTPGQGLQFLFEYFSETQRNKGNFPGRFSGRQFSNSRSEMNVSTLELGDSALYLCASRKNTEAFFGQGTRLTVV.

The gene calls are TRBV20-1 and TRBJ2-1; D possibly uses TRBD1 or TRBD2 (7 bases each). Trimming pared 4 bases from V and 15 bases from J, leaving 25 bases between. This CDR3 is built from 14 residues. The germline V gene encodes CDR1 DFQATT and CDR2 SNEGSKA (reference sequence). CDR3 sequence: CSAKPTQGGDDPFF. The CDR3 bases are TGCAGTGCTAAACCAACCCAGGGGGGGGATGATCCGTTCTTC.

There are a few counts of this clonotype. The chain links TRBV7-6 to TRBJ2-1; 7 bases align to TRBD2. The germline gives CDR1 SGHVS, CDR2 FNYEAQ. The CDR3 totals 15 residues. The V and J ends lost 3 bases and 7 bases, in that order; junction bases with no gene match: 9. Here the CDR3 reads CASSFKAGDPNEQFF. The DNA of the CDR3 is TGTGCCAGCAGCTTTAAGGCGGGAGATCCGAATGAGCAGTTCTTC.

There are a few counts of this clonotype. This rearrangement joins TRBV12-3 or TRBV12-4 to TRBJ2-2; D is possibly TRBD2 (5 bases). This CDR3 is built from 17 residues. V gave up 3 bases and J gave up 6 bases, with 20 bases separating them. CDR3 sequence reads: CASSFDPARLRAGELFF. CDR3 sequence (DNA): TGTGCCAGCAGTTTTGACCCTGCACGGTTGAGGGCCGGGGAGCTGTTTTTT.

There are a few counts of this clonotype. The genes are TRBV4-3 and TRBJ2-7; TRBD2 agrees at 11 bases. V shed 2 bases and J 7 bases; nucleotides not matched to a gene: 7. Germline CDR1 is LGHNA and CDR2 is YSLEER. This CDR3 is built from 15 residues. The CDR3 is CASSQTTSGNREQYF. CDR3 bases: TGCGCCAGCAGCCAAACGACTAGCGGGAATAGGGAGCAGTACTTC.

This clonotype came up a few times. The chain has TRBV9 and TRBJ2-5; the D gene could be TRBD1 or TRBD2 (5 bases each). V lost 2 bases, J lost 3 bases, and 11 bases lay in between. CDR3 length: 14 amino acids. CDR1 is SGDLS and CDR2 is YYNGEE in the germline V gene. CDR3 loop: CASSVGGHEETQYF. The CDR3 DNA is TGTGCCAGCAGCGTCGGAGGACATGAAGAGACCCAGTACTTC.

V is TRBV20-1 and J is TRBJ2-5; possible D gene TRBD2, 6 bases. The germline CDR1 and CDR2 sequences are DFQATT and SNEGSKA (reference sequence). Trimming stripped 1 base from V and 6 bases from J, with 15 bases between. The CDR3 totals 14 residues. The CDR3 coding sequence is TGCAGTGCTAGAGTCGGGAGAGCCCCTCAGACCCAGTACTTC. This codes for CSARVGRAPQTQYF.

The J gene is TRBJ1-1, the V gene TRBV12-3 or TRBV12-4, with D possibly TRBD1 on 5 matching bases. This CDR3 is built from 15 residues. With 3 bases removed from V and 5 bases from J, the gap between germline ends came to 16 bases. CDR3 DNA sequence: TGTGCCAGCAGTTTGATGGGGCTAAGTTGGACTGAAGCTTTCTTT. As protein: CASSLMGLSWTEAFF.

There are a few counts of this clonotype. The V gene is TRBV10-3, the J gene TRBJ2-5, with TRBD1 matching over 7 bases. Germline trimming cut 4 bases from V and 6 bases from J; bases unmatched to any gene: 5. Looked up from germline, CDR1 is ENHRY and CDR2 is SYGVKD. This CDR3 is 13 amino acids long. The CDR3: CAISVQGMQTQYF. CDR3 nucleotides: TGTGCCATCAGTGTACAGGGGATGCAGACCCAGTACTTC.

This clonotype was seen a handful of times. V is TRBV7-8 and J is TRBJ2-1; either TRBD1 or TRBD2 may supply D (5 bases each). The V and J ends lost 5 bases and 3 bases respectively, with 14 bases between them. Germline lookup yields CDR1 SGHVS and CDR2 FQNEAQ. This CDR3 is 15 amino acids long. The CDR3 spells CASSRGDLHYNEQFF. The CDR3 nucleotides are TGTGCCAGCAGCCGAGGGGACCTTCACTACAATGAGCAGTTCTTC.

This clonotype occurred a few times. In DNA form, the CDR3 reads TGTGCCAGCAGCGTAGCGGGAGGCTCTCTTAACTCAGAGACCCAGTACTTC. It encodes CASSVAGGSLNSETQYF. V and J are TRBV9 and TRBJ2-5; 7 bases are shared with TRBD2. Trimming removed 0 bases from V and 4 bases from J; junction bases left unmatched: 12. There are 17 residues in the CDR3. CDR1 is SGDLS, CDR2 YYNGEE, per germline.

This clonotype was detected only a few times. The chain joins TRBV24-1 to TRBJ2-1; 14 positions match TRBD2. This CDR3 has 17 amino acids. Germline values: CDR1 KGHDR, CDR2 SFDVKD. V lost 4 bases, J lost 8 bases, and 9 bases stayed unmatched. The CDR3 loop is CATSELGTSGSSDEQFF. The CDR3 DNA reads TGTGCCACCAGTGAACTTGGGACTAGCGGGAGTTCCGATGAGCAGTTCTTC.

V usage is TRBV5-1 and J usage is TRBJ2-5; the D is unclear. V was trimmed by 0 bases and J by 1 base, leaving 19 bases between them. CDR3 length: 18 residues. Germline V gene sequence: CDR1 SGHRS, CDR2 YFSETQ. The CDR3 DNA sequence: TGCGCCAGCAGCTTGGCCTTGGTTCCAGGCGCTGTCCAAGAGACCCAGTACTTC. Protein sequence: CASSLALVPGAVQETQYF. Filled out from reference TRBV5-1 and TRBJ2-5, the complete variable domain reads KAGVTQTPRYLIKTRGQQVTLSCSPISGHRSVSWYQQTPGQGLQFLFEYFSETQRNKGNFPGRFSGRQFSNSRSEMNVSTLELGDSALYLCASSLALVPGAVQETQYFGPGTRLLVL.

This clonotype was observed at least ten times. The genes are TRBV12-3 or TRBV12-4 and TRBJ2-2, with D unresolved. V was cut by 1 base and J by 1 base, with 10 bases left in between. This CDR3 is 16 amino acids long. CDR3 nucleotide sequence: TGTGCCAGCAGTTTAGTCACCCTATTGAACACCGGGGAGCTGTTTTTT. This translates into CASSLVTLLNTGELFF.

The rearrangement joins TRBV24-1 to TRBJ2-3; D may be TRBD2 (6 bases). Germline CDR1 and CDR2: KGHDR and SFDVKD. The CDR3 runs to 16 residues. V was trimmed by 4 bases and J by 3 bases, leaving 16 bases between them. CDR3 nucleotides: TGTGCCACCAGTGACCGCCGGAATAGCGGAACAGATACGCAGTATTTT. Amino acids: CATSDRRNSGTDTQYF.

This chain uses TRBV29-1 with TRBJ2-7; D possibly matches TRBD1 or TRBD2 (6 bases each). The V gene lost 5 bases and the J gene lost 7 bases, with 12 bases spanning the gap. Germline V gene lookup returns CDR1 SQVTM and CDR2 ANQGSEA. The CDR3 consists of 11 residues. The CDR3 DNA reads as TGCAGCGTTCGGCAGGGGAGGGAGCAGTACTTC. As protein: CSVRQGREQYF.

This clonotype was counted a few times. The chain is built from TRBV4-3 and TRBJ1-5; no firm D call. CDR1 and CDR2 from the germline V gene are LGHNA and YSLEER. V was cut by 1 base and J by 0 bases, with 10 bases left in between. The CDR3 length is 16 residues. For the CDR3, the DNA is TGCGCCAGCAGCCAAGCTCTCAGCAATAGCAATCAGCCCCAGCATTTT. As protein: CASSQALSNSNQPQHF.

The V and J genes are TRBV29-1 and TRBJ1-1, with 8 bases fitting TRBD1. V was clipped by 6 bases and J by 1 base; unmatched bases: 4. CDR3 length equals 13 residues. Germline values: CDR1 SQVTM, CDR2 ANQGSEA. The CDR3 sequence is CSVRTGPNTEAFF. As DNA, the CDR3 is TGCAGCGTGCGGACAGGGCCGAACACTGAAGCTTTCTTT.

Note on this clonotype: It is likely a read error, because the conserved phenylalanine at the end of the CDR3 is missing. The rearrangement joins TRBV5-5 to TRBJ2-3; D remains unclear. Germline lookup yields CDR1 SGHKS and CDR2 YYEKEE (reference sequence). V gave up 2 bases and J gave up 0 bases, with 1 base separating them. The CDR3 length is 12 residues. CDR3 residues: CASSLSTDTQYS. CDR3 in DNA: TGTGCCAGCAGCTTAAGCACAGATACGCAGTATTCT.

The genes are TRBV4-2 and TRBJ2-5; D might be TRBD1 or TRBD2, each matching 5 bases. Looked up from germline, CDR1 is LGHNA and CDR2 is YNFKEQ. The CDR3 has 13 amino acids. The germline V and J ends were trimmed by 4 bases and 5 bases, with 11 bases remaining between them. The CDR3 bases are TGTGCCAGCAGCCGGGACGACCGGGAGACCCAGTACTTC. Translation gives CASSRDDRETQYF.

V usage is TRBV6-1 and J usage is TRBJ2-7; 9 bases agree with TRBD2. CDR3 length: 14 amino acids. J lost 3 bases, V lost 8 bases, and 8 bases had no gene match. The germline gives CDR1 MNHNS, CDR2 SASEGT. CDR3 bases: TGTGCCAGCGGAAACGTAGCGGGAGTCTACGAGCAGTACTTC. Its translation is CASGNVAGVYEQYF.

The rearrangement joins TRBV24-1 to TRBJ2-1, with D possibly matching TRBD2 (6 bases). The CDR3 contains 14 residues. In germline, CDR1 is KGHDR, CDR2 SFDVKD. The V end lost 9 bases, the J end lost 6 bases, and 17 bases lay between the germline ends. CDR3 coding DNA: TGTGCCACCGCTGAGCCCGGGAGTATCAATGAGCAGTTCTTC. Its translation is CATAEPGSINEQFF.

In this sample, this clonotype turned up a few times. The gene calls are TRBV6-5 and TRBJ2-5; no clear D. This CDR3 has 12 amino acids. The germline V gene encodes CDR1 MNHEY and CDR2 SVGAGI. V lost 5 bases, J lost 5 bases, and 9 bases lay in between. The CDR3 loop is CASSGLTETQYF. The CDR3 DNA reads as TGTGCCAGCAGTGGCTTAACGGAGACCCAGTACTTC.

The CDR3 is CASSRGGVNYGYTF. CDR3 sequence (DNA): TGTGCCAGCAGCCGCGGAGGGGTTAACTATGGCTACACCTTC. The V gene is TRBV6-2 or TRBV6-3, the J gene TRBJ1-2, with TRBD1 as a possible D gene (5 bases). The CDR3 extends over 14 amino acids. Germline lookup yields CDR1 MNHEY and CDR2 SVGEGT. V lost 6 bases and J lost 1, with 12 bases in between.

This clonotype has ten or more counts. V usage is TRBV5-6 and J usage is TRBJ1-2; 7 bases are shared with TRBD1. V dropped 3 bases and J dropped 7; count of bases not matched to a gene: 12. This CDR3 region has 15 residues. Germline assignment: CDR1 SGHDT and CDR2 YYEEEE. In DNA form, the CDR3 reads TGTGCCAGCAGCTCCTGGCCAGGGGGGGGGCTTGGCTACACCTTC. Translated: CASSSWPGGGLGYTF.

A few counts support this clonotype. V gene TRBV20-1 combines with J gene TRBJ2-3; 8 nucleotides agree with TRBD1. Germline V gives CDR1 DFQATT, CDR2 SNEGSKA (reference sequence). With 4 bases clipped from V and 0 bases from J, the junction kept 6 bases outside the gene matches. The CDR3 is 15 residues long. The CDR3 protein is CSAIKTGESTDTQYF. CDR3 bases: TGCAGTGCTATAAAGACAGGGGAAAGCACAGATACGCAGTATTTT.

A word on this clonotype: An end of the junction differs from the germline gene, which may be a read error. V and J are TRBV7-8 and TRBJ2-5, with 7 nucleotides matching TRBD1. The CDR3 sequence is 14 residues long. CDR1 is SGHVS and CDR2 is FQNEAQ in the germline V gene. The CDR3 DNA reads TGTGCCAGCAAGCTTCAGGGGGACGTAGAGACCCAGTGCTTC. Amino acids: CASKLQGDVETQCF.